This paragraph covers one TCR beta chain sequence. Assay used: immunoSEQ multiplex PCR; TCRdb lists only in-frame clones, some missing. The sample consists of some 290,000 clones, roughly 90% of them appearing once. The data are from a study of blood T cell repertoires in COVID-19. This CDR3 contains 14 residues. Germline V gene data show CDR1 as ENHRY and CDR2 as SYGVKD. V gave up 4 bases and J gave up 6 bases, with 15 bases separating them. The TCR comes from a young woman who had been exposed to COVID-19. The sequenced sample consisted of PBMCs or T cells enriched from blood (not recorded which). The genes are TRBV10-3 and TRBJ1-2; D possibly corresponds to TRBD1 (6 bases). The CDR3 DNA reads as TGTGCCATCAGTGTCGAGGGACCAGGGGATGGCTACACCTTC. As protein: CAISVEGPGDGYTF.